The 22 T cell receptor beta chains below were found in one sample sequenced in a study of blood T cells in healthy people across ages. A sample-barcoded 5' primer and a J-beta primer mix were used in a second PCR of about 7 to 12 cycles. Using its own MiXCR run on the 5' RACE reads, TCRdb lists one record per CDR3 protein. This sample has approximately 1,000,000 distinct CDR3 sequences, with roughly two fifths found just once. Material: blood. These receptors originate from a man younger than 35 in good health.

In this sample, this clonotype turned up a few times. The CDR3 loop reads CASSHFGYSYEQYF. The CDR3 DNA follows: TGTGCCAGCAGCCACTTCGGGTATTCCTACGAGCAGTACTTC. The chain uses TRBV3-1 and TRBJ2-7, with D hard to call. Trimming took 3 bases from V and 1 from J, leaving 10 bases between them. The CDR3 runs to 14 residues. Germline V gene lookup returns CDR1 LGHDT and CDR2 YNNKEL (reference sequence).

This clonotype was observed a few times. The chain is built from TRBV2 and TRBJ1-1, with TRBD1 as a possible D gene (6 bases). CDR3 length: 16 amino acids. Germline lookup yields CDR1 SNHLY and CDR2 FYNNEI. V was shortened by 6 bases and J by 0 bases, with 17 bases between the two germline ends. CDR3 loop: CASSPKGGGMNTEAFF. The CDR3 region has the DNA TGTGCCAGCAGCCCAAAGGGGGGGGGGATGAACACTGAAGCTTTCTTT. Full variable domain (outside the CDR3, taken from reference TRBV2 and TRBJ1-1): EPEVTQTPSHQVTQMGQEVILRCVPISNHLYFYWYRQILGQKVEFLVSFYNNEISEKSEIFDDQFSVERPDGSNFTLKIRSTKLEDSAMYFCASSPKGGGMNTEAFFGQGTRLTVV.

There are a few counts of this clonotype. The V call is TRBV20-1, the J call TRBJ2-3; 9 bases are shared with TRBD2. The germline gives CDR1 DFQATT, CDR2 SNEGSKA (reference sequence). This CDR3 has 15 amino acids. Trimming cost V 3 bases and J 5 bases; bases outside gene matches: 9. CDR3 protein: CSASRGGGALDTQYF. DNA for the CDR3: TGCAGTGCTAGTCGAGGCGGGGGGGCCTTAGATACGCAGTATTTT.

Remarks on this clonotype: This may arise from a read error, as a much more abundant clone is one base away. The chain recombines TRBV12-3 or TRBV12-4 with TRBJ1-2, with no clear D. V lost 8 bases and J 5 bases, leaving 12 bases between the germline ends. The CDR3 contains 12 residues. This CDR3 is CASGQTEYGYTF. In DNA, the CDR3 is TGTGCCAGCGGCCAGACCGAATATGGCTACACCTTC.

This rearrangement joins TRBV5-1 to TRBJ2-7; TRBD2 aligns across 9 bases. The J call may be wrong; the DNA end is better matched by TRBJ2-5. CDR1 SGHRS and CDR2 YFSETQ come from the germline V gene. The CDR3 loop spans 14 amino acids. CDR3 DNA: TGCGCCAGCAGCTCGACTAGCGGCCGGGAGACCCAGTACTTC. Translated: CASSSTSGRETQYF.

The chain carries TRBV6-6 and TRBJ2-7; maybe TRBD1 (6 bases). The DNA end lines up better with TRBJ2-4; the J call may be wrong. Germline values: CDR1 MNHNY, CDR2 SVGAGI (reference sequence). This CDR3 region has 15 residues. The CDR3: CASSRDRTTKNIQYF. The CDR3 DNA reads TGTGCCAGCAGCCGCGACAGGACAACCAAAAACATTCAGTACTTC.

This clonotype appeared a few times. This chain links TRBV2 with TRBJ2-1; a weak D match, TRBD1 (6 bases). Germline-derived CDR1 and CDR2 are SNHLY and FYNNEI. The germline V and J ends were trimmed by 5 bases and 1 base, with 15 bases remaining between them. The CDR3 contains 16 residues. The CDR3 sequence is CASSPGAGESYNEQFF. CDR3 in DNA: TGTGCCAGCAGTCCAGGGGCAGGGGAATCCTACAATGAGCAGTTCTTC.

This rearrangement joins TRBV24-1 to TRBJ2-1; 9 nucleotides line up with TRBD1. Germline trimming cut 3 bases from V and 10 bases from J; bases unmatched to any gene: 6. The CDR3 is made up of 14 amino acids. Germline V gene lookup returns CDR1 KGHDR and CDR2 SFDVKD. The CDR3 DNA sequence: TGTGCCACCAGTGATGCCGGGACAGGGCGGGAGCAGTTCTTC. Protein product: CATSDAGTGREQFF.

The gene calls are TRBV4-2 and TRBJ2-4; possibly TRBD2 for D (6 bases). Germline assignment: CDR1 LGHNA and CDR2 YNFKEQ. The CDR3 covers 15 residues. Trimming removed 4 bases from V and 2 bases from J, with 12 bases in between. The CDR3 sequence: CASSLPGETKNIQYF. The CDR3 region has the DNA TGTGCCAGCAGCCTGCCGGGGGAAACCAAAAACATTCAGTACTTC.

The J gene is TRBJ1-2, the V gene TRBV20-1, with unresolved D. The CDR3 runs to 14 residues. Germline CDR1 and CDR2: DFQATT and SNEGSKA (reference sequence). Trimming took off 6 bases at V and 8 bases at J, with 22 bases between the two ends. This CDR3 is CSAPMGMDPWGYTF. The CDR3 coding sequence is TGCAGTGCCCCAATGGGCATGGACCCTTGGGGCTACACCTTC.

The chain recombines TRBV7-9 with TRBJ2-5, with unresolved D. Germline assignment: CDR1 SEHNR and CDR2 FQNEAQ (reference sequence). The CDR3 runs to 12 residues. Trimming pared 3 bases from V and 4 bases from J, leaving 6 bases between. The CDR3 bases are TGTGCCAGCAGCTTGACTTCAGAGACCCAGTACTTC. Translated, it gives CASSLTSETQYF.

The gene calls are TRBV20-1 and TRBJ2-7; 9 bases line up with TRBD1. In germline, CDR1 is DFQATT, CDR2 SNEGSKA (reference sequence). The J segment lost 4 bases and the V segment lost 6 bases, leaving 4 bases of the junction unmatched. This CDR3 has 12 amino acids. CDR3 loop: CSAATGGYEQYF. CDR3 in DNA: TGCAGTGCCGCGACAGGGGGGTACGAGCAGTACTTC.

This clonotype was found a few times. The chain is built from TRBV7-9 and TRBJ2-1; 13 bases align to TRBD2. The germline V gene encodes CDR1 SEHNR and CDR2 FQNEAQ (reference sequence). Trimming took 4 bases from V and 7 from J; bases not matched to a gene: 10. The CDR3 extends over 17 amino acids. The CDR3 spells CASSSFRLAGGGNEQFF. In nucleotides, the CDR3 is TGTGCCAGCAGCTCCTTCCGACTAGCGGGGGGCGGTAATGAGCAGTTCTTC.

The CDR3 bases are TGTGCCAGCAGTCGGGACAGCTCATACTACGAGCAGTACTTC. This translates into CASSRDSSYYEQYF. The chain couples TRBV6-5 to TRBJ2-7; 7 positions match TRBD1. With V trimmed by 5 bases and J by 3 bases, 7 bases remained unmatched. This CDR3 has 14 amino acids. Germline CDR1 is MNHEY and CDR2 is SVGAGI.

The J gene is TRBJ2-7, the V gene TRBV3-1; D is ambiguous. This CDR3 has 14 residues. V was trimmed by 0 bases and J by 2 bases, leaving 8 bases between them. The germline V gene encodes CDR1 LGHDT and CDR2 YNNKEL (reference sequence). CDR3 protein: CASSQDRLAYEQYF. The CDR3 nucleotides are TGTGCCAGCAGCCAAGATCGACTCGCCTACGAGCAGTACTTC.

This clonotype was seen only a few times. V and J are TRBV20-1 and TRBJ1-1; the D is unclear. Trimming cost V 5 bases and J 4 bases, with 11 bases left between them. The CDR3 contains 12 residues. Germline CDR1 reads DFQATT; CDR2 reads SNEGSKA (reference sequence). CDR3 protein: CSAPHTGTEAFF. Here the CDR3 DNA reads TGCAGTGCTCCTCACACGGGCACTGAAGCTTTCTTT.

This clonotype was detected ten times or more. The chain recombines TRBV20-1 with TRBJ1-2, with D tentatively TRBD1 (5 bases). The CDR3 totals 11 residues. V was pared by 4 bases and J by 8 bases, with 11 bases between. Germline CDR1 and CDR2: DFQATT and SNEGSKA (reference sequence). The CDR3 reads CSATTQGGYTF. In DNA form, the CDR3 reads TGCAGTGCTACCACCCAGGGAGGCTACACCTTC.

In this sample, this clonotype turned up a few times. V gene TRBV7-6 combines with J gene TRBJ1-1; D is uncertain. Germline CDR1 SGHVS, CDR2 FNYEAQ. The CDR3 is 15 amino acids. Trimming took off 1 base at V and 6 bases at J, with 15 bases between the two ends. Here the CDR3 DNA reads TGTGCCAGCAGCTTAGGGGTGGGTCCCGAAGCTGAAGCTTTCTTT. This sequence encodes CASSLGVGPEAEAFF.

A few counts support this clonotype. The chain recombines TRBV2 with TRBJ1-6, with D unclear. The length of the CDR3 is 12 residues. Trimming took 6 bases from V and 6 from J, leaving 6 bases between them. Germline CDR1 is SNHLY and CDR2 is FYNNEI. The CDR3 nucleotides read TGTGCCAGCAGGTTGGGTAATTCACCCCTCCACTTT. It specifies CASRLGNSPLHF.

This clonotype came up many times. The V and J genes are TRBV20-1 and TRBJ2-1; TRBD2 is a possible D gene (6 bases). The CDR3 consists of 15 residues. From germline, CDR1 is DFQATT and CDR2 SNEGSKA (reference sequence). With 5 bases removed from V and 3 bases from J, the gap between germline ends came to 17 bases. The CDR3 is CSASSARGDYNEQFF. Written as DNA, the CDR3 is TGCAGTGCTTCATCGGCGCGGGGAGACTACAATGAGCAGTTCTTC.

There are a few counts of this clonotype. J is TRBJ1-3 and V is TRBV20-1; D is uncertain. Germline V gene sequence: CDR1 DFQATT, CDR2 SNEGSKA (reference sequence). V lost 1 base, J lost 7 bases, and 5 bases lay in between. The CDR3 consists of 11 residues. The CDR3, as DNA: TGCAGTGCTAGAGTTGGGAACACCATATATTTT. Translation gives CSARVGNTIYF.

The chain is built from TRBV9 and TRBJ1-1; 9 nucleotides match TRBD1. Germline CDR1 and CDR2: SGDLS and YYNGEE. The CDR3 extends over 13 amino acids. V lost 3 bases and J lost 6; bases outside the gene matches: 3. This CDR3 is CASSAGQGAEAFF. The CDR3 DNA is TGTGCCAGCAGCGCGGGACAGGGCGCTGAAGCTTTCTTT.